Following are 9 T cell receptor beta chains from one sample sequenced in a study of spatial heterogeneity in lung cancer. Time point given: blood at routine non-recurrence follow-up after resection. The input material, whole RNA from tumor, nontumor lung or frozen PBMC, was sequenced unsorted. MiXCR, run by TCRdb on the 5' RACE reads, gives a single entry per CDR3 protein. The repertoire holds some 110,000 distinct CDR3 sequences, with approximately 12% as singletons. The sequences come from PBMCs, collected at follow-up. The origin of the receptors is a male donor with early-stage non-small cell lung cancer.

This clonotype has at least ten counts. This chain connects TRBV4-3 to TRBJ2-3; TRBD2 might be the D (6 bases). Trimming removed 5 bases at V and 4 bases at J, with 13 bases between. CDR3 size: 14 residues. CDR1 is LGHNA, CDR2 YSLEER, per germline. CDR3 DNA: TGCGCCAGCAGCACGGGAGACTCTTCAGATACGCAGTATTTT. This encodes CASSTGDSSDTQYF.

This clonotype has ten or more counts. The chain employs TRBV2 and TRBJ2-2; 7 nucleotides agree with TRBD1. J was trimmed by 6 bases and V by 1 base; bases with no gene match: 5. The length of the CDR3 is 15 residues. Germline V gene sequence: CDR1 SNHLY, CDR2 FYNNEI. The CDR3 sequence: CASSEENRGAGELFF. The DNA of the CDR3 is TGTGCCAGCAGTGAAGAGAACAGGGGCGCCGGGGAGCTGTTTTTT.

V and J are TRBV3-1 and TRBJ1-2; D is ambiguous. Per germline, CDR1 LGHDT and CDR2 YNNKEL (reference sequence). The V end was cut by 0 bases, the J end by 8 bases, with 22 bases between. The CDR3 totals 17 residues. The CDR3 nucleotides are TGTGCCAGCAGCCAAGATCGTAGGGATGCCAGAGGAGGAGGCTACACCTTC. Translation: CASSQDRRDARGGGYTF. Combining the CDR3 with reference TRBV3-1 and TRBJ1-2 gives the whole variable domain DTAVSQTPKYLVTQMGNDKSIKCEQNLGHDTMYWYKQDSKKFLKIMFSYNNKELIINETVPNRFSPKSPDKAHLNLHINSLELGDSAVYFCASSQDRRDARGGGYTFGSGTRLTVV.

The chain carries TRBV28 and TRBJ2-7; TRBD1 matches 9 bases. Trimming at V came to 7 bases and at J to 4 bases, leaving 5 bases not matched to a gene. This CDR3 has 13 amino acids. Germline V gene sequence: CDR1 MDHEN, CDR2 SYDVKM. CDR3 region: CASMGQGVYEQYF. CDR3 in DNA: TGTGCCAGCATGGGACAGGGAGTATACGAGCAGTACTTC.

With respect to this clonotype: Here the CDR3 omits its conserved ending phenylalanine or tryptophan, so a read error is the likely source. The chain joins TRBV6-5 to TRBJ2-7; TRBD1 matches at 9 bases. V shed 3 bases, J shed 2 bases, and the junction held 8 bases outside the gene matches. Germline V gene data show CDR1 as MNHEY and CDR2 as SVGAGI. The CDR3 loop spans 16 amino acids. As DNA, the CDR3 is TGTGCCAGCAGTTATACAGGGGGCGATCTGGCCTACGAGCAGTACATC. It encodes CASSYTGGDLAYEQYI.

This chain links TRBV5-4 with TRBJ2-3; D remains unclear. V lost 2 bases and J 0 bases, leaving 7 bases between the germline ends. Germline CDR1 is SGHNT and CDR2 is YYREEE (reference sequence). The CDR3 sequence is 14 residues long. The CDR3 DNA follows: TGTGCCAGCAGCTTACCGGCTAGCACAGATACGCAGTATTTT. It encodes CASSLPASTDTQYF.

This clonotype was detected a few times. The rearrangement joins TRBV3-1 to TRBJ2-5, with TRBD2 identical over 13 bases. The CDR3 sequence is 17 residues long. Germline CDR1 is LGHDT and CDR2 is YNNKEL (reference sequence). V was clipped by 4 bases and J by 4 bases; unmatched bases: 9. CDR3 sequence (DNA): TGTGCCAGCAGCCGTCGACTAGCGGGGGGACGTGGAGAGACCCAGTACTTC. Its protein is CASSRRLAGGRGETQYF.

The V and J genes are TRBV20-1 and TRBJ2-1; no clear D gene. The V end was cut by 4 bases, the J end by 7 bases, with 8 bases between. CDR1 is DFQATT, CDR2 SNEGSKA, per germline (reference sequence). The CDR3 length is 11 residues. The DNA for the CDR3 is TGCAGTGCTATGCGCCTTAATGAGCAGTTCTTC. Translated, it gives CSAMRLNEQFF.

This clonotype was seen many times. V is TRBV5-1 and J is TRBJ2-5; 11 nucleotides agree with TRBD1. Germline V gives CDR1 SGHRS, CDR2 YFSETQ. There are 17 residues in the CDR3. The ends lost 3 bases at V and 4 bases at J; junction bases unmatched: 11. The CDR3 DNA reads as TGCGCCAGCAGCTCGCAGCCGGGACAGGGGGTATCAGAGACCCAGTACTTC. Translated: CASSSQPGQGVSETQYF.